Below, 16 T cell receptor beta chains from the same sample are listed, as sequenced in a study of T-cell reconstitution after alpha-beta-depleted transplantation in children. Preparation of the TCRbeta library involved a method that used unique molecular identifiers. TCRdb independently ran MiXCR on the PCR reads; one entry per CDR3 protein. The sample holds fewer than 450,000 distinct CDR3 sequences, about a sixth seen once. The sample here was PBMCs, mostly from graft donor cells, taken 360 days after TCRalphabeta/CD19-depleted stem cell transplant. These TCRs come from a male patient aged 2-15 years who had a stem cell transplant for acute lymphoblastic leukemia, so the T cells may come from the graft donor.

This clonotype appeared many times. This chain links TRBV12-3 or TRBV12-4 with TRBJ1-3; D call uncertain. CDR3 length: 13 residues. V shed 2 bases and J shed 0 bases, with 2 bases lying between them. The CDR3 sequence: CASSLSSGNTIYF. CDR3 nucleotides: TGTGCCAGCAGTTTAAGCTCTGGAAACACCATATATTTT.

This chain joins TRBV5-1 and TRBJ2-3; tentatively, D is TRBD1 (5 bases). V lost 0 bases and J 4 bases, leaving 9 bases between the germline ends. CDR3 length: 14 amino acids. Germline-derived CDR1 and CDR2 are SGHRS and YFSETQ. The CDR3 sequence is CASSLGTGSDTQYF. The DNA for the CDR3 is TGCGCCAGCAGCTTGGGTACAGGTTCAGATACGCAGTATTTT.

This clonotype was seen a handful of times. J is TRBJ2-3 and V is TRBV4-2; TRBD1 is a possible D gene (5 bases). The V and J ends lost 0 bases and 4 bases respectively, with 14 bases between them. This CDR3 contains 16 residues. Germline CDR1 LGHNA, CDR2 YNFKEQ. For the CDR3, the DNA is TGTGCCAGCAGCCAAGATCTGAACAGGCCCCCAGATACGCAGTATTTT. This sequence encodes CASSQDLNRPPDTQYF.

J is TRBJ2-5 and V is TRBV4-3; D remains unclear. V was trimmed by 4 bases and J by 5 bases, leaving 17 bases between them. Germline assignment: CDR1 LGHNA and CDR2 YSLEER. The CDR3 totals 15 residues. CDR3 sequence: CASSPSKLVRETQYF. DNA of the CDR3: TGCGCCAGCAGCCCCTCCAAGTTAGTGAGGGAGACCCAGTACTTC.

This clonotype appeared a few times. CDR3 DNA sequence: TGCAGCGTGGAATTGCGGGTACCCGGGGAGCTGTTTTTT. This translates into CSVELRVPGELFF. The chain joins TRBV29-1 to TRBJ2-2, with D tentatively TRBD2 (5 bases). V was pared by 6 bases and J by 6 bases, with 14 bases between. Germline V gives CDR1 SQVTM, CDR2 ANQGSEA. This CDR3 has 13 amino acids.

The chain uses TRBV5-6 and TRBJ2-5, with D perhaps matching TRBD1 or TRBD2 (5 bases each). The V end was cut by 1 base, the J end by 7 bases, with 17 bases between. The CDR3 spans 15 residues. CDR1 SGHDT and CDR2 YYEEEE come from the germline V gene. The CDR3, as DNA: TGTGCCAGCAGCTTGACCCCGGTCGGGGCAGGGACCCAGTACTTC. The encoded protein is CASSLTPVGAGTQYF.

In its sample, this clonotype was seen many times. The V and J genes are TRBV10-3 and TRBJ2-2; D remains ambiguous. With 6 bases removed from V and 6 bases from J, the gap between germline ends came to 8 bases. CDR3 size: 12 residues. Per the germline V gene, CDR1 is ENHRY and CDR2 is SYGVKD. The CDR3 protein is CAIRPSPGELFF. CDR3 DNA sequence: TGTGCCATCAGGCCCTCCCCCGGGGAGCTGTTTTTT.

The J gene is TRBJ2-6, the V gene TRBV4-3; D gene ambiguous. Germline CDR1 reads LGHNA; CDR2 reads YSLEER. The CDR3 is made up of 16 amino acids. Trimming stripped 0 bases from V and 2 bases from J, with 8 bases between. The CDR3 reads CASSQDLGTGANVLTF. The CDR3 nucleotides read TGCGCCAGCAGCCAAGATTTAGGTACTGGGGCCAACGTCCTGACTTTC.

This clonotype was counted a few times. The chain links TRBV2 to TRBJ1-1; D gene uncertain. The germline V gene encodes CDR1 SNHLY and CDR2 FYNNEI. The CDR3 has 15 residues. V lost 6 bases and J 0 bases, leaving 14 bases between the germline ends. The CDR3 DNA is TGTGCCAGCAGGTTTGGTGTCAGTATGAACACTGAAGCTTTCTTT. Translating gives CASRFGVSMNTEAFF.

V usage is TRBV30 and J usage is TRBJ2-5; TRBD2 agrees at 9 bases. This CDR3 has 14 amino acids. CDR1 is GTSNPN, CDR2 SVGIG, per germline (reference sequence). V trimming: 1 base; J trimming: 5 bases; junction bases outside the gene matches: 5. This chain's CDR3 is CAWSGLGLAETQYF. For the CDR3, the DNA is TGTGCCTGGAGTGGTTTGGGACTAGCCGAGACCCAGTACTTC. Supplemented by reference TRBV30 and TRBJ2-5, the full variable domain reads SQTIHQWPATLVQPVGSPLSLECTVEGTSNPNLYWYRQAAGRGLQLLFYSVGIGQISSEVPQNLSASRPQDRQFILSSKKLLLSDSGFYLCAWSGLGLAETQYFGPGTRLLVL.

The CDR3: CASSQAGTPPYEQYF. Here the CDR3 DNA reads TGCGCCAGCAGCCAAGCCGGGACCCCCCCGTACGAGCAGTACTTC. This chain connects TRBV4-3 to TRBJ2-7; perhaps D is TRBD1 or TRBD2 (5 bases each). The V gene's germline CDR1 is LGHNA and CDR2 YSLEER. This CDR3 is 15 amino acids long. The ends were cut back, 1 base at V and 4 bases at J, with 14 bases in the middle.

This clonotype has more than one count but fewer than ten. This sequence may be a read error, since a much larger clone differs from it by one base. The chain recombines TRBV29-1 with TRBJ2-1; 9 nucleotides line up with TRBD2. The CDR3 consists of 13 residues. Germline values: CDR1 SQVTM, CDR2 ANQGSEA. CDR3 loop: CSSSGTSYNEQSF. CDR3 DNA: TGCAGTTCTAGCGGGACCTCCTACAATGAGCAGTCCTTC.

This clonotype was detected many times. CDR3 amino acids: CSVVGGPETIPEAFF. As DNA, the CDR3 is TGCAGCGTTGTCGGGGGCCCAGAGACCATCCCTGAAGCTTTCTTT. The chain recombines TRBV29-1 with TRBJ1-1, with D tentatively TRBD1 (6 bases). The CDR3 is 15 amino acids. In germline, CDR1 is SQVTM, CDR2 ANQGSEA. V was cut by 4 bases and J by 6 bases, with 21 bases left in between.

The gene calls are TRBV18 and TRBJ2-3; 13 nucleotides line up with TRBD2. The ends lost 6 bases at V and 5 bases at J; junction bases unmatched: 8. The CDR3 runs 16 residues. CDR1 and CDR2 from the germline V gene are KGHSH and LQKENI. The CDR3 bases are TGTGCCAGCTCTCCCAGACTAGCGGGAGGTGGAGATACGCAGTATTTT. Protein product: CASSPRLAGGGDTQYF.

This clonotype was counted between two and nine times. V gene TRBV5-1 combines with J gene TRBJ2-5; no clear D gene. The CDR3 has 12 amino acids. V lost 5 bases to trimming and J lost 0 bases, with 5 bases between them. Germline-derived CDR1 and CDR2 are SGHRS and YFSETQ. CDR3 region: CASSRDQETQYF. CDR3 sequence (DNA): TGCGCCAGCAGTCGGGACCAAGAGACCCAGTACTTC.

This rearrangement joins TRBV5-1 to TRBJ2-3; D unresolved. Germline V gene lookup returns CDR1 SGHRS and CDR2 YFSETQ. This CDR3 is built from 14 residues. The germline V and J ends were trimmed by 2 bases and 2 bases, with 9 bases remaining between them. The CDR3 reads CASSFRSTTDTQYF. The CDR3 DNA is TGCGCCAGCAGCTTTAGGTCAACCACAGATACGCAGTATTTT.